These 27 T cell receptor beta chains originate from one sample sequenced in a study of CD8 T cells in Susac syndrome. RNA was extracted with the RNeasy kit, and a quantity of about 0.45 to 1 ug was reverse transcribed using random hexamers. TCRdb called the immunoSEQ multiplex PCR reads again in MiXCR, with one record for every CDR3 protein. The repertoire consists of some 52,000 distinct CDR3 sequences, with 93% occurring once and the leading ten covering approximately 0.49%. The specimen was CD8+ T cells from PBMCs. These receptors were collected from a human donor with multiple sclerosis.

This clonotype was detected only once. The chain uses TRBV14 and TRBJ2-7, with D perhaps matching TRBD2 (6 bases). Germline V lookup: CDR1 SGHDN, CDR2 FVKESK. This CDR3 region has 16 residues. The V gene lost 0 bases and the J gene lost 4 bases, with 16 bases spanning the gap. The CDR3 nucleotides are TGTGCCAGCAGCCAAGATTTATTTGGGGGACTTTACGAGCAGTACTTC. Encoded protein: CASSQDLFGGLYEQYF.

The chain couples TRBV27 to TRBJ2-7; no clear D gene. The CDR3 is 12 amino acids. The V gene lost 7 bases and the J gene lost 5 bases, with 12 bases spanning the gap. Germline loops: CDR1 MNHEY, CDR2 SMNVEV (reference sequence). CDR3 nucleotides: TGTGCCAGCATGACCTCCTACCACGAGCAGTACTTC. This translates into CASMTSYHEQYF.

The rearrangement joins TRBV7-9 to TRBJ1-4; D gene unclear. Trimming left V 1 base short and J 4 bases short, with 10 bases between. Germline CDR1 and CDR2: SEHNR and FQNEAQ (reference sequence). The CDR3 has 15 amino acids. CDR3 nucleotides: TGTGCCAGCAGCTTAGGTGCACTGAATAATGAAAAACTGTTTTTT. As protein: CASSLGALNNEKLFF.

The J gene is TRBJ2-7, the V gene TRBV7-9; 7 nucleotides align to TRBD2. Germline CDR1 is SEHNR and CDR2 is FQNEAQ (reference sequence). This CDR3 comprises 14 residues. The ends lost 7 bases at V and 0 bases at J; junction bases unmatched: 6. DNA of the CDR3: TGTGCCAGCACCCGCGGGGGATCCTCCTACGAGCAGTACTTC. Its protein product is CASTRGGSSYEQYF. The whole variable domain, filled in from reference TRBV7-9 and TRBJ2-7, reads DTGVSQNPRHKITKRGQNVTFRCDPISEHNRLYWYRQTLGQGPEFLTYFQNEAQLEKSRLLSDRFSAERPKGSFSTLEIQRTEQGDSAMYLCASTRGGSSYEQYFGPGTRLTVT.

This clonotype was seen only a few times. This chain joins TRBV19 and TRBJ2-7, with 7 bases matching TRBD1. Germline values: CDR1 LNHDA, CDR2 SQIVND (reference sequence). CDR3 size: 13 residues. V was pared by 5 bases and J by 2 bases, with 3 bases of the junction left unmatched. The CDR3, as DNA: TGTGCCAGTAGTGTGGGACAGACCTACGAGCAGTACTTC. Translation gives CASSVGQTYEQYF.

The V gene is TRBV6-5, the J gene TRBJ2-1, with D perhaps being TRBD1 or TRBD2 (5 bases each). Per the germline V gene, CDR1 is MNHEY and CDR2 is SVGAGI. V lost 4 bases, J lost 2 bases, and 9 bases lay in between. CDR3 size: 14 residues. CDR3 sequence (DNA): TGTGCCAGCAGTTCCAGGGAGCCCTACAATGAGCAGTTCTTC. Residues: CASSSREPYNEQFF.

V is TRBV12-3 or TRBV12-4 and J is TRBJ2-7; a possible D gene is TRBD1 (5 bases). The CDR3 is 13 residues long. With 6 bases removed from V and 5 bases from J, the gap between germline ends came to 14 bases. CDR3 sequence reads: CASSLVRADEQYF. The CDR3 DNA sequence: TGTGCCAGCAGCTTGGTCAGGGCTGACGAGCAGTACTTC.

The genes are TRBV12-3 or TRBV12-4 and TRBJ2-7; TRBD1 matches at 7 bases. This CDR3 contains 14 residues. J lost 0 bases, V lost 4 bases, and 3 bases had no gene match. CDR3 protein: CASSYRGVSYEQYF. The CDR3 DNA reads TGTGCCAGCAGTTACAGGGGAGTCTCCTACGAGCAGTACTTC.

This clonotype has just one count. The chain is built from TRBV10-3 and TRBJ1-5, with a tentative D call TRBD1 (5 bases). V lost 8 bases, J lost 3 bases, and 14 bases lay in between. From germline, CDR1 is ENHRY and CDR2 SYGVKD. This CDR3 is 14 amino acids long. The CDR3 sequence is CAIWRGAANQPQHF. The CDR3 DNA sequence: TGTGCCATCTGGAGAGGGGCGGCCAATCAGCCCCAGCATTTT.

The chain uses TRBV5-4 and TRBJ2-2, with TRBD2 as a possible D gene (5 bases). Per the germline V gene, CDR1 is SGHNT and CDR2 is YYREEE (reference sequence). Trimming took 7 bases from V and 6 from J, leaving 13 bases between them. This CDR3 is built from 13 residues. The CDR3 DNA reads as TGTGCCAGCCCCAACTCGGGGTCCGGGGAGCTGTTTTTT. Its translation is CASPNSGSGELFF. Looking up the rest from reference TRBV5-4 and TRBJ2-2 gives the full variable domain: ETGVTQSPTHLIKTRGQQVTLRCSSQSGHNTVSWYQQALGQGPQFIFQYYREEENGRGNFPPRFSGLQFPNYSSELNVNALELDDSALYLCASPNSGSGELFFGEGSRLTVL.

The rearrangement links TRBV5-6 to TRBJ2-1; no definite D call. The CDR3 has 12 amino acids. V gave up 1 base and J gave up 6 bases, with 5 bases separating them. Per germline, CDR1 SGHDT and CDR2 YYEEEE. In nucleotides, the CDR3 is TGTGCCAGCAGCTTGTGGCCCAATGAGCAGTTCTTC. Translated, it gives CASSLWPNEQFF.

CDR3 DNA: TGTGCCTGGCTCCCGGACACGTGGGAGGAAAAACTGTTTTTT. Protein sequence: CAWLPDTWEEKLFF. This chain connects TRBV30 to TRBJ1-4; the D gene is possibly TRBD1 (5 bases). This CDR3 is 14 amino acids long. CDR1 and CDR2 from the germline V gene are GTSNPN and SVGIG (reference sequence). V gave up 5 bases and J gave up 8 bases, with 18 bases separating them.

This clonotype was picked up one time. J is TRBJ2-3 and V is TRBV12-3 or TRBV12-4; D is uncertain. Trimming stripped 3 bases from V and 8 bases from J, with 18 bases between. This CDR3 comprises 15 residues. The CDR3 DNA follows: TGTGCCAGCAGTTTTGGTGGGCGATCCCCCGGTACGCAGTATTTT. This sequence encodes CASSFGGRSPGTQYF.

This chain connects TRBV6-5 to TRBJ2-3; 8 bases are shared with TRBD1. V dropped 0 bases and J dropped 5; count of bases not matched to a gene: 13. The CDR3 contains 18 residues. Germline V lookup: CDR1 MNHEY, CDR2 SVGAGI. CDR3 protein: CASSYSPLESDRGDTQYF. CDR3 bases: TGTGCCAGCAGTTACTCCCCATTAGAATCCGACAGGGGAGATACGCAGTATTTT.

The chain carries TRBV5-6 and TRBJ2-5; D is uncertain. In germline, CDR1 is SGHDT, CDR2 YYEEEE. Between the trimmed V and J ends, which lost 0 bases and 2 bases, there was a span of 5 bases. The CDR3 consists of 13 residues. The CDR3 DNA sequence: TGTGCCAGCAGCTTGGTGGAGCAAGAGACCCAGTACTTC. It yields the protein CASSLVEQETQYF.

This clonotype has only one observation. The chain links TRBV19 to TRBJ2-3; D remains ambiguous. CDR1 and CDR2 (germline): LNHDA, SQIVND (reference sequence). The germline V and J ends were trimmed by 3 bases and 0 bases, with 10 bases remaining between them. The CDR3 covers 15 residues. The CDR3: CASSIELTSTDTQYF. In DNA, the CDR3 is TGTGCCAGTAGTATTGAGTTGACTAGCACAGATACGCAGTATTTT.

The CDR3 coding sequence is TGCGCCAGCATAGATGGGGACAGGGGGCAGGCTGAGCAGTTCTTC. As protein: CASIDGDRGQAEQFF. The rearrangement uses TRBV5-1 and TRBJ2-1, with TRBD1 identical over 12 bases. The V gene end was trimmed by 6 bases and the J gene end by 9 bases; junction bases not matched to a gene: 10. Germline V gene lookup returns CDR1 SGHRS and CDR2 YFSETQ. The CDR3 runs 15 residues.

The genes are TRBV4-1 and TRBJ1-2, with 9 nucleotides matching TRBD1. CDR3 length equals 15 residues. V trimming: 4 bases; J trimming: 5 bases; junction bases outside the gene matches: 8. CDR1 MGHRA and CDR2 YSYEKL come from the germline V gene. This CDR3 is CASSPRAGTGYGYTF. CDR3 in DNA: TGCGCCAGCAGCCCTAGGGCCGGGACAGGGTATGGCTACACCTTC.

The rearrangement uses TRBV9 and TRBJ2-1, with D maybe TRBD2 (6 bases). The germline V gene has CDR1 SGDLS and CDR2 YYNGEE. V gave up 0 bases and J gave up 6 bases, with 16 bases separating them. The CDR3 contains 16 residues. The CDR3 region is CASSVGGQGGFNEQFF. For the CDR3, the DNA is TGTGCCAGCAGCGTAGGTGGTCAGGGAGGATTCAATGAGCAGTTCTTC.

The chain couples TRBV6-2 or TRBV6-3 to TRBJ2-1; D is perhaps TRBD1 (7 bases). Trimming shortened V by 7 bases and J by 3 bases, and 16 bases separated the two germline ends. The CDR3 contains 15 residues. Germline V gene lookup returns CDR1 MNHEY and CDR2 SVGEGT. The CDR3 DNA follows: TGTGCCAGCACGGGTCGGGGGACAGTCTACAATGAGCAGTTCTTC. It is translated as CASTGRGTVYNEQFF.

The rearrangement joins TRBV29-1 to TRBJ2-2; 13 positions match TRBD2. The germline CDR1 and CDR2 sequences are SQVTM and ANQGSEA. This CDR3 comprises 17 residues. The ends lost 4 bases at V and 3 bases at J; junction bases unmatched: 8. In DNA, the CDR3 is TGCAGCGTTGGTCTACTAGCGGGGGGGCCGGACACCGGGGAGCTGTTTTTT. Translating it yields CSVGLLAGGPDTGELFF.

V usage is TRBV6-4 and J usage is TRBJ2-2; D might be TRBD1 (6 bases). This CDR3 contains 15 residues. Trimming left V 4 bases short and J 6 bases short, with 15 bases between. Germline CDR1 reads MRHNA; CDR2 reads SNTAGT. Written as DNA, the CDR3 is TGTGCCAGCAGTGTCTCGGGACAAGGGTCCGGGGAGCTGTTTTTT. Its protein product is CASSVSGQGSGELFF.

This chain links TRBV7-8 with TRBJ1-5; D not resolved. Trimming cost V 5 bases and J 7 bases, with 18 bases left between them. CDR1 SGHVS and CDR2 FQNEAQ come from the germline V gene. The CDR3 has 15 residues. The CDR3 reads CASSRERGPSQPQHF. CDR3 DNA: TGTGCCAGCAGCCGCGAGCGGGGTCCTTCCCAGCCCCAGCATTTT. The complete variable domain, with remaining parts taken from reference TRBV7-8 and TRBJ1-5, reads GAGVSQSPRYKVAKRGQDVALRCDPISGHVSLFWYQQALGQGPEFLTYFQNEAQLDKSGLPSDRFFAERPEGSVSTLKIQRTQQEDSAVYLCASSRERGPSQPQHFGDGTRLSIL.

The V gene is TRBV28, the J gene TRBJ2-7; no clear D. The V gene lost 6 bases and the J gene lost 0 bases, with 9 bases spanning the gap. This CDR3 spans 13 amino acids. The germline CDR1 and CDR2 sequences are MDHEN and SYDVKM. CDR3 in DNA: TGTGCCAGCAGGAGACATCTCTCCTACGAGCAGTACTTC. The encoded protein is CASRRHLSYEQYF. Using reference TRBV28 and TRBJ2-7 for the parts outside the CDR3, the full variable domain is DVKVTQSSRYLVKRTGEKVFLECVQDMDHENMFWYRQDPGLGLRLIYFSYDVKMKEKGDIPEGYSVSREKKERFSLILESASTNQTSMYLCASRRHLSYEQYFGPGTRLTVT.

The J gene is TRBJ1-4, the V gene TRBV19, with 7 nucleotides matching TRBD1. V gave up 5 bases and J gave up 5 bases; unmatched junction bases: 8. CDR1 is LNHDA and CDR2 is SQIVND in the germline V gene (reference sequence). The CDR3 is made up of 15 amino acids. The CDR3 DNA follows: TGTGCCAGTAGTCCATGGGACAGCGTAAATGAAAAACTGTTTTTT. Its translation is CASSPWDSVNEKLFF. The complete variable domain, with remaining parts taken from reference TRBV19 and TRBJ1-4, reads DGGITQSPKYLFRKEGQNVTLSCEQNLNHDAMYWYRQDPGQGLRLIYYSQIVNDFQKGDIAEGYSVSREKKESFPLTVTSAQKNPTAFYLCASSPWDSVNEKLFFGSGTQLSVL.

The chain carries TRBV6-5 and TRBJ2-5, with D tentatively TRBD1 (7 bases). CDR1 is MNHEY and CDR2 is SVGAGI in the germline V gene. The CDR3 length is 16 residues. With 2 bases removed from V and 7 bases from J, the gap between germline ends came to 20 bases. CDR3 sequence: CASSYVEGAVSGTQYF. In nucleotides, the CDR3 is TGTGCCAGCAGTTACGTGGAGGGGGCAGTTTCAGGGACCCAGTACTTC.

In nucleotides, the CDR3 is TGTGCCAGCAGTGAAGGGAACACCGGGGAGCTGTTTTTT. Translating gives CASSEGNTGELFF. The chain carries TRBV6-4 and TRBJ2-2; D ambiguous. The CDR3 runs to 13 residues. Germline V gene lookup returns CDR1 MRHNA and CDR2 SNTAGT. V was clipped by 3 bases and J by 1 base, with 3 bases between them.